The TCR beta chain described here comes from a study of T cells in Graves' hyperthyroidism and ophthalmopathy. J was trimmed by 6 bases and V by 4 bases; bases with no gene match: 10. Germline V gene sequence: CDR1 SGHAT, CDR2 FQNNGV. The CDR3 spans 15 residues. Study outcomes and limitations: Ophthalmopathy, which appeared later, was predicted by the model a median approximately 6.7 months before onset. In blood, most of the thyroid clonotypes expanded above 0.001 were also present.

Amplified TCR beta CDR3 regions came from RNA transcripts. During a first-round RT-PCR of the TCR CDR3, the HTBI primer set was used. TCRdb re-called the multiplex PCR reads through MiXCR, storing one row per CDR3 protein. The sample gives 400,000 to 500,000 distinct CDR3 sequences, approximately 15% of which show up once; under 20% is in the top ten. Subjects aged 18 to 65 presented with newly diagnosed hyperthyroidism of less than 2 months' duration. Lactation, pregnancy, other autoimmune disease or uncontrolled infection excluded patients. This clonotype was counted only a few times. Its antigen is undetermined. A clone one base away is much larger, so this may be a read error.

What was sequenced was blood. This TCR was sampled from a woman between 18 and 30 years old with Graves' hyperthyroidism. The chain couples TRBV11-2 to TRBJ1-1, with 8 bases fitting TRBD1. CDR3 amino acids: CASSSLLGQGAEAFF. In DNA form, the CDR3 reads TGTGCCAGCAGCTCGCTACTTGGACAGGGAGCTGAAGCTTTCTTT.